The 5 T cell receptor beta chains presented below share a single source sample, sequenced in a study of T cell responses to AZD1222 COVID-19 vaccine. Sequencing was performed with immunoSEQ multiplex PCR; in TCRdb, only in-frame clones are kept and a portion is missing. The sample carries some 120,000 clones, about 88% recorded once. The sample was peripheral blood, taken on day 0 of AZD1222 vaccination. These receptor sequences come from an adult in good health.

The V and J genes are TRBV3-1 (or the pseudogene TRBV3-2) and TRBJ1-6; D unresolved. CDR3 length: 13 residues. Per the germline V gene, CDR1 is LGHDT and CDR2 is YNNKEL (reference sequence). V lost 8 bases and J 9 bases, leaving 14 bases between the germline ends. This chain's CDR3 is CASGLASPSPLHF. DNA for the CDR3: TGTGCCAGCGGATTGGCTAGCCCTTCACCCCTCCACTTT.

V is TRBV11-3 and J is TRBJ2-5, with TRBD2 identical over 8 bases. Germline CDR1 and CDR2: SGHNT and YENEEA. The CDR3 consists of 15 residues. J lost 5 bases, V lost 4 bases, and 9 bases had no gene match. CDR3 DNA: TGTGCCAGCAGCTCTCAGCGGGGGATGAGGGAGACCCAGTACTTC. It encodes CASSSQRGMRETQYF. Based on the CDR3 plus reference TRBV11-3 and TRBJ2-5, the full variable domain is EAGVVQSPRYKIIEKKQPVAFWCNPISGHNTLYWYLQNLGQGPELLIRYENEEAVDDSQLPKDRFSAERLKGVDSTLKIQPAELGDSAVYLCASSSQRGMRETQYFGPGTRLLVL.

V gene TRBV4-3 combines with J gene TRBJ2-1, with 7 bases lining up with TRBD2. This CDR3 has 17 amino acids. Per germline, CDR1 LGHNA and CDR2 YSLEER. The trim removed 0 bases at V and 1 base at J, leaving 6 bases unmatched. DNA of the CDR3: TGCGCCAGCAGCCAAGATCTCGACGGGAGGTCCTACAATGAGCAGTTCTTC. Encoded protein: CASSQDLDGRSYNEQFF.

The chain joins TRBV6-2 or TRBV6-3 to TRBJ2-1, with D uncertain. The V and J ends lost 2 bases and 6 bases respectively, with 11 bases between them. Germline V gene sequence: CDR1 MNHEY, CDR2 SVGEGT. This CDR3 contains 14 residues. The CDR3 coding sequence is TGTGCCAGCAGTTACGGTGGGGTGGGCAATGAGCAGTTCTTC. It is translated as CASSYGGVGNEQFF.

With respect to this clone: The sample carries other DNA sequences with the same CDR3. This chain joins TRBV5-1 and TRBJ2-2, with TRBD1 as a possible D gene (6 bases). The CDR3 contains 13 residues. The ends were cut back, 4 bases at V and 5 bases at J, with 9 bases in the middle. Germline V CDR1 and CDR2: SGHRS, YFSETQ. CDR3 nucleotide sequence: TGCGCCAGCAGCCCGCAGGGGACCGGGGAGCTGTTTTTT. This translates into CASSPQGTGELFF.